This passage covers 32 T cell receptor beta chains from one sample sequenced in a study of blood T cell repertoires in COVID-19. The assay was immunoSEQ multiplex PCR, and TCRdb's table has in-frame clones only and misses some. Of about 260,000 clones in the sample, roughly 86% were seen once. The material sequenced was PBMCs or T cells enriched from blood (not recorded which). The receptors were sampled from a woman between 45 and 60 years old who had recovered from COVID-19.

This clone was counted once. The rearrangement joins TRBV9 to TRBJ2-1, with 8 bases identical to TRBD2. There are 15 residues in the CDR3. The germline V gene encodes CDR1 SGDLS and CDR2 YYNGEE. V trimming: 3 bases; J trimming: 6 bases; junction bases outside the gene matches: 8. This chain's CDR3 is CASSASGGPSNEQFF. Here the CDR3 DNA reads TGTGCCAGCAGCGCATCGGGGGGGCCGAGCAATGAGCAGTTCTTC.

The V gene is TRBV5-6, the J gene TRBJ2-7; D is unclear. The length of the CDR3 is 14 residues. Germline V gene data show CDR1 as SGHDT and CDR2 as YYEEEE. Trimming left V 1 base short and J 7 bases short, with 15 bases between. This CDR3 is CASSLRVVSAEQYF. The DNA of the CDR3 is TGTGCCAGCAGCTTGCGAGTGGTCTCAGCGGAGCAGTACTTC.

This clone was found a few times. The CDR3 is CASSPRTGTEAFF. Here the CDR3 DNA reads TGTGCCAGCTCACCTCGGACGGGGACTGAAGCTTTCTTT. The gene calls are TRBV18 and TRBJ1-1; no reliable D call. V lost 3 bases, J lost 5 bases, and 10 bases lay in between. The V gene's germline CDR1 is KGHSH and CDR2 LQKENI. This CDR3 region has 13 residues.

The CDR3 DNA reads TGCGCCAGCAGCCCGATCGAGGGCACCGGGGAGCTGTTTTTT. This translates into CASSPIEGTGELFF. The chain employs TRBV4-1 and TRBJ2-2, with D tentatively TRBD2 (5 bases). Germline CDR1 is MGHRA and CDR2 is YSYEKL. V was cut by 4 bases and J by 4 bases, with 10 bases left in between. This CDR3 has 14 amino acids.

The table lists this clone with a count of one. The chain employs TRBV3-1 (or the pseudogene TRBV3-2) and TRBJ1-3, with D perhaps TRBD1 (5 bases). Germline lookup yields CDR1 LGHDT and CDR2 YNNKEL (reference sequence). CDR3 size: 16 residues. V was cut by 3 bases and J by 4 bases, with 16 bases left in between. CDR3 DNA: TGTGCCAGCAGCCAGCCCGGGACCGGGAGGGGAAACACCATATATTTT. This encodes CASSQPGTGRGNTIYF.

The V gene is TRBV30, the J gene TRBJ1-2; perhaps TRBD1 as D (6 bases). V was pared by 5 bases and J by 0 bases, with 10 bases between. This CDR3 spans 13 amino acids. Germline-derived CDR1 and CDR2 are GTSNPN and SVGIG (reference sequence). CDR3 in amino acids: CAWETGPNYGYTF. CDR3 sequence (DNA): TGTGCCTGGGAGACAGGACCTAACTATGGCTACACCTTC.

The chain combines TRBV5-8 with TRBJ2-7; a weak D match, TRBD2 (5 bases). CDR1 and CDR2 from the germline V gene are SGHTS and YDEGEE. V was clipped by 3 bases and J by 2 bases, with 9 bases between them. The CDR3 covers 13 residues. As DNA, the CDR3 is TGTGCCAGCAGCTACGGGGATGCCTACGAGCAGTACTTC. This translates into CASSYGDAYEQYF.

The rearrangement joins TRBV5-8 to TRBJ1-2; D unresolved. The CDR3 extends over 13 amino acids. Trimming cost V 4 bases and J 4 bases, with 11 bases left between them. Per the germline V gene, CDR1 is SGHTS and CDR2 is YDEGEE. The CDR3 DNA is TGTGCCAGCAGCCGCACAGATTTCTATGGCTACACCTTC. Its protein is CASSRTDFYGYTF.

This chain links TRBV28 with TRBJ1-5; D is ambiguous. Looked up from germline, CDR1 is MDHEN and CDR2 is SYDVKM. The CDR3 extends over 14 amino acids. The V gene lost 3 bases and the J gene lost 2 bases, with 8 bases spanning the gap. The CDR3 loop is CASSFRRGNQPQHF. Written as DNA, the CDR3 is TGTGCCAGCAGTTTTAGGCGGGGCAATCAGCCCCAGCATTTT.

This chain joins TRBV5-1 and TRBJ2-5; D is possibly TRBD2 (5 bases). Trimming shortened V by 0 bases and J by 3 bases, and 12 bases separated the two germline ends. The CDR3 consists of 15 residues. Per the germline V gene, CDR1 is SGHRS and CDR2 is YFSETQ. In nucleotides, the CDR3 is TGCGCCAGCAGCTTGGGGTCGGGAAATGAAGAGACCCAGTACTTC. It is translated as CASSLGSGNEETQYF.

The rearrangement links TRBV5-4 to TRBJ1-5; D ambiguous. The V gene lost 0 bases and the J gene lost 6 bases, with 7 bases spanning the gap. The CDR3 covers 13 residues. CDR1 and CDR2 from the germline V gene are SGHNT and YYREEE (reference sequence). The CDR3 DNA reads TGTGCCAGCAGCTTGGAAGGAGGTCAGCCCCAGCATTTT. Translating it yields CASSLEGGQPQHF.

The chain is built from TRBV4-3 and TRBJ2-1; 8 nucleotides line up with TRBD1. J lost 0 bases, V lost 3 bases, and 1 base had no gene match. This CDR3 comprises 15 residues. Germline-derived CDR1 and CDR2 are LGHNA and YSLEER. CDR3 sequence (DNA): TGCGCCAGCAGCCACGACAGGGGCTCCTACAATGAGCAGTTCTTC. Its protein is CASSHDRGSYNEQFF.

V usage is TRBV5-1 and J usage is TRBJ1-5; 11 nucleotides align to TRBD1. Looked up from germline, CDR1 is SGHRS and CDR2 is YFSETQ. After removal of 4 bases from V and 6 bases from J, the junction contained 6 bases not matched to a gene. There are 15 residues in the CDR3. The CDR3 sequence is CASSLGTGGGQPQHF. The CDR3 nucleotides read TGCGCCAGCAGCCTAGGGACAGGGGGAGGTCAGCCCCAGCATTTT.

This chain joins TRBV5-8 and TRBJ2-1; weak D call: TRBD2 (5 bases). The CDR3 totals 15 residues. Germline-derived CDR1 and CDR2 are SGHTS and YDEGEE. V lost 4 bases and J lost 5, with 16 bases in between. The CDR3 loop reads CASSPPGGWDNEQFF. Written as DNA, the CDR3 is TGTGCCAGCAGCCCCCCCGGAGGATGGGACAATGAGCAGTTCTTC.

J is TRBJ2-7 and V is TRBV6-2 or TRBV6-3; D ambiguous. V was clipped by 6 bases and J by 3 bases, with 12 bases between them. Germline values: CDR1 MNHEY, CDR2 SVGEGT. The CDR3 covers 13 residues. The CDR3 DNA reads as TGTGCCAGCAGCCTCGCAAGACACTACGAGCAGTACTTC. It codes for CASSLARHYEQYF.

The chain recombines TRBV30 with TRBJ1-5, with a tentative D call TRBD1 (6 bases). CDR1 and CDR2 from the germline V gene are GTSNPN and SVGIG (reference sequence). Deletions cut 2 bases from V and 7 bases from J, with 12 bases between. This CDR3 is 13 amino acids long. This CDR3 reads CAWSQGLEQPQHF. DNA for the CDR3: TGTGCCTGGAGTCAGGGGTTAGAGCAGCCCCAGCATTTT.

The chain uses TRBV14 and TRBJ1-4; TRBD1 agrees at 9 bases. In germline, CDR1 is SGHDN, CDR2 FVKESK. The CDR3 extends over 18 amino acids. V trimming: 0 bases; J trimming: 2 bases; junction bases outside the gene matches: 7. The CDR3 here is CASSQDKDRGRTNEKLFF. The CDR3 nucleotides are TGTGCCAGCAGCCAAGATAAGGACAGGGGACGGACTAATGAAAAACTGTTTTTT.

The chain links TRBV7-9 to TRBJ2-2, with 7 bases identical to TRBD1. The CDR3 contains 13 residues. Losses at the gene ends were 8 bases for V and 5 bases for J; bases not matched to a gene: 5. Germline-derived CDR1 and CDR2 are SEHNR and FQNEAQ (reference sequence). The CDR3 region has the DNA TGTGCCAGCTCTCCAGGGGGAACCGGGGAGCTGTTTTTT. This gives the protein CASSPGGTGELFF.

This clone was observed once. The rearrangement uses TRBV4-3 and TRBJ2-2; possibly TRBD2 for D (5 bases). The V end was cut by 5 bases, the J end by 5 bases, with 18 bases between. The germline CDR1 and CDR2 sequences are LGHNA and YSLEER. The CDR3 has 16 amino acids. CDR3 in amino acids: CASSGRGGLGTGELFF. In DNA form, the CDR3 reads TGCGCCAGCAGCGGACGGGGTGGGCTTGGGACCGGGGAGCTGTTTTTT.

The chain uses TRBV27 and TRBJ2-3; 9 nucleotides line up with TRBD2. V was clipped by 1 base and J by 4 bases; unmatched bases: 6. The germline gives CDR1 MNHEY, CDR2 SMNVEV (reference sequence). The CDR3 extends over 16 amino acids. The CDR3: CASSLLPSGNPDTQYF. The CDR3 coding sequence is TGTGCCAGCAGTTTATTGCCTAGCGGGAATCCAGATACGCAGTATTTT.

The chain links TRBV12-3 or TRBV12-4 to TRBJ2-1; D remains unclear. The CDR3 has 11 residues. V was shortened by 6 bases and J by 5 bases, with 5 bases between the two germline ends. DNA of the CDR3: TGTGCCAGCAGGCTACACAATGAGCAGTTCTTC. Translation gives CASRLHNEQFF.

The CDR3 is CASSPGTSGYEQYF. Written as DNA, the CDR3 is TGTGCCAGCAGTCCCGGGACTAGCGGCTACGAGCAGTACTTC. The chain combines TRBV28 with TRBJ2-7; 11 bases line up with TRBD2. Trimming cost V 5 bases and J 3 bases; bases outside gene matches: 3. The CDR3 has 14 residues. Germline V lookup: CDR1 MDHEN, CDR2 SYDVKM.

The chain employs TRBV5-5 and TRBJ1-5, with D possibly TRBD1 on 6 matching bases. Germline-derived CDR1 and CDR2 are SGHKS and YYEKEE (reference sequence). V gave up 0 bases and J gave up 4 bases, with 11 bases separating them. CDR3 length: 15 amino acids. The CDR3 bases are TGTGCCAGCAGCTTGGTTGGACAGTTAAATCAGCCCCAGCATTTT. It encodes CASSLVGQLNQPQHF.

The chain combines TRBV5-4 with TRBJ1-4, with D possibly TRBD1 on 6 matching bases. CDR1 is SGHNT, CDR2 YYREEE, per germline (reference sequence). Trimming removed 4 bases at V and 2 bases at J, with 9 bases between. The CDR3 covers 14 residues. The CDR3 is CASSLRGTNEKLFF. CDR3 in DNA: TGTGCCAGCAGCCTCAGGGGTACTAATGAAAAACTGTTTTTT. Drawing the rest from reference TRBV5-4 and TRBJ1-4, the complete variable domain is ETGVTQSPTHLIKTRGQQVTLRCSSQSGHNTVSWYQQALGQGPQFIFQYYREEENGRGNFPPRFSGLQFPNYSSELNVNALELDDSALYLCASSLRGTNEKLFFGSGTQLSVL.

The chain combines TRBV2 with TRBJ1-4; 7 nucleotides line up with TRBD1. The CDR3 is 15 residues long. Losses at the gene ends were 7 bases for V and 7 bases for J; bases not matched to a gene: 12. CDR1 and CDR2 from the germline V gene are SNHLY and FYNNEI. The CDR3 reads CASKEGDRVGEKLFF. For the CDR3, the DNA is TGTGCCAGCAAGGAGGGAGACAGGGTGGGTGAAAAACTGTTTTTT.

This chain uses TRBV7-9 with TRBJ2-4, with 7 bases that match TRBD1. This CDR3 region has 13 residues. Losses at the gene ends were 1 base for V and 7 bases for J; bases not matched to a gene: 1. The germline gives CDR1 SEHNR, CDR2 FQNEAQ (reference sequence). CDR3 bases: TGTGCCAGCAGCTTAGGCAGGGGGAACATTCAGTACTTC. The encoded protein is CASSLGRGNIQYF.

The table lists this clone with a few counts. This chain uses TRBV9 with TRBJ2-1; TRBD2 matches at 10 bases. Germline CDR1 and CDR2: SGDLS and YYNGEE. This CDR3 is built from 17 residues. J was trimmed by 3 bases and V by 3 bases; bases with no gene match: 9. The CDR3 loop reads CASSGDEVAGGYNEQFF. In DNA, the CDR3 is TGTGCCAGCAGCGGGGATGAGGTAGCGGGAGGCTACAATGAGCAGTTCTTC.

The chain recombines TRBV5-1 with TRBJ2-2; weak D call: TRBD2 (5 bases). CDR3 length: 15 residues. V shed 6 bases and J shed 4 bases, with 16 bases lying between them. Germline assignment: CDR1 SGHRS and CDR2 YFSETQ. The CDR3 region is CASKGGSEITGELFF. DNA for the CDR3: TGCGCCAGCAAGGGCGGGTCGGAGATCACCGGGGAGCTGTTTTTT.

V usage is TRBV6-4 and J usage is TRBJ2-6; 7 bases agree with TRBD1. The CDR3 covers 21 residues. CDR1 MRHNA and CDR2 SNTAGT come from the germline V gene. V gave up 6 bases and J gave up 1 base; unmatched junction bases: 21. The DNA of the CDR3 is TGTGCCAGCAGGGACCCGCGACAGGGTCGTACCTCGGGGTCTGGGGCCAACGTCCTGACTTTC. This sequence encodes CASRDPRQGRTSGSGANVLTF.

The CDR3 DNA reads as TGTGCCAGCAGCCGGGACAGGGGGGAAGAGACCCAGTACTTC. Its protein is CASSRDRGEETQYF. V is TRBV7-9 and J is TRBJ2-5, with 11 bases lining up with TRBD1. The J segment lost 3 bases and the V segment lost 5 bases, leaving 2 bases of the junction unmatched. The V gene's germline CDR1 is SEHNR and CDR2 FQNEAQ (reference sequence). The CDR3 spans 14 residues.

The rearrangement links TRBV6-2 or TRBV6-3 to TRBJ1-5, with TRBD1 as a possible D gene (5 bases). Looked up from germline, CDR1 is MNHEY and CDR2 is SVGEGT. Deletions cut 2 bases from V and 4 bases from J, with 12 bases between. This CDR3 has 15 amino acids. As DNA, the CDR3 is TGTGCCAGCAGTTACATCCGGGAGGGGAATCAGCCCCAGCATTTT. It yields the protein CASSYIREGNQPQHF.

The chain couples TRBV3-1 (or the pseudogene TRBV3-2) to TRBJ2-6, with D tentatively TRBD1 (5 bases). CDR3 size: 15 residues. CDR1 and CDR2 from the germline V gene are LGHDT and YNNKEL (reference sequence). The V end lost 6 bases, the J end lost 0 bases, and 9 bases lay between the germline ends. DNA of the CDR3: TGTGCCAGCAGGGACAAGTTCTCTGGGGCCAACGTCCTGACTTTC. Its protein is CASRDKFSGANVLTF.